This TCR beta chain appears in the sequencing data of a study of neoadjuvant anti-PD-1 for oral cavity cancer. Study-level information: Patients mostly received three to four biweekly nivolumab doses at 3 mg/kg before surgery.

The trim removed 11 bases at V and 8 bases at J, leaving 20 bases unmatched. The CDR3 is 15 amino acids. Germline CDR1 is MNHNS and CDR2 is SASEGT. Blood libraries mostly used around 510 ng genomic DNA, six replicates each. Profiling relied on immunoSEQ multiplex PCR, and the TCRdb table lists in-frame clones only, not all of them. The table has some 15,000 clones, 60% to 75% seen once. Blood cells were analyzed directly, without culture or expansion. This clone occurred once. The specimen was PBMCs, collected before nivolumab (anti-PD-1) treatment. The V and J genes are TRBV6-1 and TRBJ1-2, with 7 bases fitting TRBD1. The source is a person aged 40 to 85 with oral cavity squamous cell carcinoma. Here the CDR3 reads CAAQREANRGSGYTF. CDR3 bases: TGTGCCGCCCAGCGAGAAGCGAACAGGGGTAGCGGCTACACCTTC.